This TCR beta chain was documented in a study of blood T cell repertoires in COVID-19. The overall study: Sites in the United States, Italy and Spain provided acute and convalescent COVID-19 samples.

Produced via immunoSEQ multiplex PCR; TCRdb's table is partial and in-frame only. This table holds 100,000 to 150,000 clones, around nine tenths found once. The CDR3 contains 11 residues. Germline CDR1 reads SEHNR; CDR2 reads FQNEAQ (reference sequence). The V and J ends lost 8 bases and 2 bases respectively, with 7 bases between them. The sample taken for sequencing was peripheral blood. This receptor was identified in a man aged 45 to 65 with acute or convalescent COVID-19. This sequence joins TRBV7-9 and TRBJ2-7, with D hard to call. The CDR3 sequence: CASPSPYEQYF. CDR3 nucleotides: TGTGCCAGCCCCTCCCCCTACGAGCAGTACTTC.